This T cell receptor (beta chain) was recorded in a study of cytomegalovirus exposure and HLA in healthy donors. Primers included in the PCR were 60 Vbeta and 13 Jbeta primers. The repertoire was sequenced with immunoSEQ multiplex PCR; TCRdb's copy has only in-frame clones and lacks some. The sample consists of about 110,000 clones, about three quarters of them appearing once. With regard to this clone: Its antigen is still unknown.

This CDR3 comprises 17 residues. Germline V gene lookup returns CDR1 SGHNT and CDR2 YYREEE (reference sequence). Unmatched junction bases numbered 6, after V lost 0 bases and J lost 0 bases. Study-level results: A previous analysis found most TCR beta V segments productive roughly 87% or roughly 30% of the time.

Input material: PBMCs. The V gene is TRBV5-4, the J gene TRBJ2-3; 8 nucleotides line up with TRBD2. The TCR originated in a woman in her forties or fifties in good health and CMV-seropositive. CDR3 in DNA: TGTGCCAGCAGCTTGGGTTTGACTAGCGATAGCACAGATACGCAGTATTTT. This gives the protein CASSLGLTSDSTDTQYF.